A single sample gave rise to the 31 T cell receptor beta chains below, sequenced in a study of T cell responses to AZD1222 COVID-19 vaccine. Sequencing used immunoSEQ multiplex PCR; TCRdb keeps in-frame clones, though not all of them. The sample has 60,000 to 100,000 clones, around 90% seen once. The sample in question was peripheral blood, obtained on day 0 of MenACWY control vaccination. The receptors originated from an adult in good health.

This clone was found once. This rearrangement joins TRBV28 to TRBJ2-3; 7 positions match TRBD2. V trimming: 4 bases; J trimming: 3 bases; junction bases outside the gene matches: 4. The CDR3 has 14 residues. Looked up from germline, CDR1 is MDHEN and CDR2 is SYDVKM. The CDR3 protein is CASSYRDYTDTQYF. In nucleotides, the CDR3 is TGTGCCAGCAGTTACCGGGACTATACAGATACGCAGTATTTT.

V is TRBV19 and J is TRBJ2-7, with D perhaps being TRBD1 or TRBD2 (5 bases each). Trimming pared 8 bases from V and 3 bases from J, leaving 17 bases between. Germline V gene sequence: CDR1 LNHDA, CDR2 SQIVND (reference sequence). This CDR3 is built from 14 residues. This CDR3 reads CASSRDLRLYEQYF. CDR3 sequence (DNA): TGTGCCAGTTCCCGGGACCTTCGACTCTACGAGCAGTACTTC.

The chain combines TRBV27 with TRBJ1-6, with D maybe TRBD1 (5 bases). Germline CDR1 reads MNHEY; CDR2 reads SMNVEV (reference sequence). V gave up 6 bases and J gave up 7 bases, with 13 bases separating them. The CDR3 extends over 14 amino acids. CDR3 DNA: TGTGCCAGCAGGGTAGACAGAGAAAATTCACCCCTCCACTTT. It yields the protein CASRVDRENSPLHF.

The J gene is TRBJ2-1, the V gene TRBV5-1, with 11 bases aligning to TRBD2. V lost 4 bases to trimming and J lost 4 bases; unmatched junction nucleotides: 1. The CDR3 is 14 amino acids. The germline V gene has CDR1 SGHRS and CDR2 YFSETQ. The CDR3 DNA is TGCGCCAGCAGCCCTAGCGGGAGGTACAATGAGCAGTTCTTC. Protein sequence: CASSPSGRYNEQFF.

This chain connects TRBV28 to TRBJ2-7; 11 nucleotides line up with TRBD1. V gave up 4 bases and J gave up 2 bases; unmatched junction bases: 1. The CDR3 extends over 14 amino acids. Germline V gives CDR1 MDHEN, CDR2 SYDVKM. CDR3 loop: CASSSDRGPYEQYF. CDR3 nucleotides: TGTGCCAGCAGTTCGGACAGGGGGCCCTACGAGCAGTACTTC. The full variable domain, its missing parts supplied by reference TRBV28 and TRBJ2-7, is DVKVTQSSRYLVKRTGEKVFLECVQDMDHENMFWYRQDPGLGLRLIYFSYDVKMKEKGDIPEGYSVSREKKERFSLILESASTNQTSMYLCASSSDRGPYEQYFGPGTRLTVT.

The V gene is TRBV28, the J gene TRBJ2-5; D is ambiguous. CDR1 is MDHEN, CDR2 SYDVKM, per germline. V lost 4 bases and J 2 bases, leaving 11 bases between the germline ends. CDR3 length: 14 amino acids. CDR3 nucleotides: TGTGCCAGCAGTTCCATAGGAGCACAAGAGACCCAGTACTTC. This codes for CASSSIGAQETQYF. Full variable domain (outside the CDR3, taken from reference TRBV28 and TRBJ2-5): DVKVTQSSRYLVKRTGEKVFLECVQDMDHENMFWYRQDPGLGLRLIYFSYDVKMKEKGDIPEGYSVSREKKERFSLILESASTNQTSMYLCASSSIGAQETQYFGPGTRLLVL.

This chain links TRBV5-1 with TRBJ2-2, with a weak D call TRBD1 (6 bases). Deletions cut 1 base from V and 4 bases from J, with 11 bases between. The germline CDR1 and CDR2 sequences are SGHRS and YFSETQ. The CDR3 is 15 residues long. CDR3: CASSLSQGSTGELFF. The CDR3, as DNA: TGCGCCAGCAGCTTGTCACAGGGCAGCACCGGGGAGCTGTTTTTT.

The V call is TRBV3-1 (or the pseudogene TRBV3-2), the J call TRBJ1-5; D is possibly TRBD1 (5 bases). V was shortened by 8 bases and J by 4 bases, with 15 bases between the two germline ends. Germline-derived CDR1 and CDR2 are LGHDT and YNNKEL (reference sequence). This CDR3 comprises 14 residues. The CDR3 protein is CASGLGRGNQPQHF. The DNA of the CDR3 is TGTGCCAGCGGATTGGGACGGGGAAATCAGCCCCAGCATTTT.

V gene TRBV19 combines with J gene TRBJ2-5; D is ambiguous. Germline assignment: CDR1 LNHDA and CDR2 SQIVND (reference sequence). The V end was cut by 0 bases, the J end by 0 bases, with 17 bases between. The CDR3 totals 18 residues. The CDR3 nucleotides are TGTGCCAGTAGTATAGAAGCCAACATCGTGGGTTACCAAGAGACCCAGTACTTC. Its protein is CASSIEANIVGYQETQYF.

The rearrangement links TRBV2 to TRBJ2-7, with 8 bases lining up with TRBD2. Per the germline V gene, CDR1 is SNHLY and CDR2 is FYNNEI. J was trimmed by 2 bases and V by 6 bases; bases with no gene match: 12. CDR3 length: 16 amino acids. The CDR3, as DNA: TGTGCCAGCAGGGAGGGGCTAGCGGGCGGGCCCTACGAGCAGTACTTC. This sequence encodes CASREGLAGGPYEQYF.

This chain connects TRBV15 to TRBJ1-5; D remains ambiguous. V was clipped by 4 bases and J by 2 bases, with 15 bases between them. The CDR3 contains 16 residues. Germline-derived CDR1 and CDR2 are LNHNV and YYDKDF (reference sequence). The CDR3 DNA reads TGTGCCACCAGCACAGCCGAGCGGAGTGGCAATCAGCCCCAGCATTTT. Translating gives CATSTAERSGNQPQHF.

The gene calls are TRBV6-4 and TRBJ2-3, with TRBD2 matching over 11 bases. The V segment lost 5 bases and the J segment 2 bases; nucleotides outside the gene matches: 6. This CDR3 contains 16 residues. The germline V gene encodes CDR1 MRHNA and CDR2 SNTAGT. The CDR3 protein is CASSPLTSGTTDTQYF. CDR3 DNA sequence: TGTGCCAGCAGTCCCCTGACTAGCGGGACCACAGATACGCAGTATTTT.

The chain links TRBV5-1 to TRBJ2-1; D is possibly TRBD1 (5 bases). Germline-derived CDR1 and CDR2 are SGHRS and YFSETQ. CDR3 length equals 14 residues. V shed 1 base and J shed 7 bases, with 12 bases lying between them. DNA of the CDR3: TGCGCCAGCAGCTTGCCTCAGGGTAGAAATGAGCAGTTCTTC. Protein product: CASSLPQGRNEQFF.

The chain recombines TRBV19 with TRBJ2-5; maybe TRBD1 (5 bases). V lost 7 bases and J lost 5, with 11 bases in between. Germline V lookup: CDR1 LNHDA, CDR2 SQIVND (reference sequence). This CDR3 contains 12 residues. CDR3 in amino acids: CASTSPGETQYF. CDR3 coding DNA: TGTGCCAGTACCTCACCAGGGGAGACCCAGTACTTC.

This clone was counted a single time. V and J are TRBV6-5 and TRBJ1-2; 11 nucleotides align to TRBD1. V shed 6 bases, J shed 4 bases, and the junction held 7 bases outside the gene matches. CDR1 and CDR2 from the germline V gene are MNHEY and SVGAGI. There are 15 residues in the CDR3. Written as DNA, the CDR3 is TGTGCCAGCAGGGACGGACAGGGGGCAGTCTATGGCTACACCTTC. Translated, it gives CASRDGQGAVYGYTF.

The CDR3: CASSPPSGTFGGELFF. CDR3 nucleotide sequence: TGTGCCAGCAGCCCCCCCAGCGGGACCTTCGGCGGGGAGCTGTTTTTT. The chain recombines TRBV7-3 with TRBJ2-2; 7 nucleotides match TRBD2. The CDR3 sequence is 16 residues long. Germline V gene lookup returns CDR1 SGHTA and CDR2 FQGTGA. With 5 bases clipped from V and 7 bases from J, the junction kept 13 bases outside the gene matches.

V is TRBV28 and J is TRBJ1-1; D is ambiguous. Germline V lookup: CDR1 MDHEN, CDR2 SYDVKM. The CDR3 spans 13 residues. Trimming left V 3 bases short and J 6 bases short, with 11 bases between. The CDR3 coding sequence is TGTGCCAGCAGTTTTATAACTGTCTCTGAAGCTTTCTTT. Translation: CASSFITVSEAFF.

The V and J genes are TRBV5-1 and TRBJ2-3; 11 positions agree with TRBD2. The V and J ends lost 4 bases and 1 base, in that order; junction bases with no gene match: 17. This CDR3 region has 20 residues. Per germline, CDR1 SGHRS and CDR2 YFSETQ. The CDR3 region has the DNA TGCGCCAGCAGCCGCAGGCGGGGGCTAGCGGGAGGACAAGGCACAGATACGCAGTATTTT. Its translation: CASSRRRGLAGGQGTDTQYF.

This clone was seen a handful of times. V is TRBV19 and J is TRBJ1-1; D gene unclear. Looked up from germline, CDR1 is LNHDA and CDR2 is SQIVND (reference sequence). Deletions cut 4 bases from V and 6 bases from J, with 12 bases between. The length of the CDR3 is 13 residues. The CDR3 DNA reads as TGTGCCAGTAGTACCGGAGGGTTCGCTGAAGCTTTCTTT. Protein product: CASSTGGFAEAFF.

The V gene is TRBV7-2, the J gene TRBJ1-1; D uncertain. Trimming shortened V by 5 bases and J by 0 bases, and 16 bases separated the two germline ends. CDR3 size: 16 residues. Germline values: CDR1 SGHTA, CDR2 FQGNSA. Here the CDR3 DNA reads TGTGCCAGCAGCCCCATGGCCGGGGTGGTGAACACTGAAGCTTTCTTT. Protein sequence: CASSPMAGVVNTEAFF.

The J gene is TRBJ2-4, the V gene TRBV24-1, with D tentatively TRBD1 (6 bases). From germline, CDR1 is KGHDR and CDR2 SFDVKD. The CDR3 loop spans 16 amino acids. V was trimmed by 3 bases and J by 6 bases, leaving 17 bases between them. CDR3 loop: CATSDPAPGQLNIQYF. Written as DNA, the CDR3 is TGTGCCACCAGTGATCCAGCACCTGGACAGTTAAACATTCAGTACTTC.

The chain employs TRBV4-3 and TRBJ2-1; 9 bases map to TRBD2. CDR1 is LGHNA, CDR2 YSLEER, per germline. The V segment lost 0 bases and the J segment 7 bases; nucleotides outside the gene matches: 10. The CDR3 has 17 amino acids. In DNA, the CDR3 is TGCGCCAGCAGCCAAGATCGGGGCGGGAGGGCCGCGAATGAGCAGTTCTTC. Its protein product is CASSQDRGGRAANEQFF.

V gene TRBV5-1 combines with J gene TRBJ1-1, with D hard to call. Per germline, CDR1 SGHRS and CDR2 YFSETQ. The germline V and J ends were trimmed by 0 bases and 2 bases, with 8 bases remaining between them. There are 14 residues in the CDR3. CDR3: CASSLGDGNTEAFF. CDR3 nucleotides: TGCGCCAGCAGCTTGGGAGACGGAAACACTGAAGCTTTCTTT.

The V gene is TRBV29-1, the J gene TRBJ2-3; 7 bases map to TRBD2. J gave up 1 base and V 2 bases, and 12 bases lay outside the gene matches. There are 17 residues in the CDR3. Looked up from germline, CDR1 is SQVTM and CDR2 is ANQGSEA. The DNA for the CDR3 is TGCAGCGTTGAATTCGTGGGAGGGCAGGAAGGCACAGATACGCAGTATTTT. It translates to CSVEFVGGQEGTDTQYF.

The chain couples TRBV19 to TRBJ2-1; the D gene is possibly TRBD1 (5 bases). Looked up from germline, CDR1 is LNHDA and CDR2 is SQIVND (reference sequence). The CDR3 consists of 12 residues. The ends were cut back, 5 bases at V and 6 bases at J, with 8 bases in the middle. The CDR3 reads CASSQTVNEQFF. The CDR3 coding sequence is TGTGCCAGTAGTCAGACAGTCAATGAGCAGTTCTTC.

The chain links TRBV9 to TRBJ2-3, with TRBD2 matching 11 bases. The V and J ends lost 0 bases and 0 bases, in that order; junction bases with no gene match: 6. CDR3 size: 18 residues. Per the germline V gene, CDR1 is SGDLS and CDR2 is YYNGEE. CDR3 in DNA: TGTGCCAGCAGCGTAGTTAGCGGGAGGGCCTGGAGCACAGATACGCAGTATTTT. This encodes CASSVVSGRAWSTDTQYF.

The V call is TRBV29-1, the J call TRBJ2-7; D unclear. The CDR3 consists of 11 residues. The germline V gene encodes CDR1 SQVTM and CDR2 ANQGSEA. V lost 4 bases, J lost 0 bases, and 4 bases lay in between. As DNA, the CDR3 is TGCAGCGTTGGGACCTCCTACGAGCAGTACTTC. Translation gives CSVGTSYEQYF.

This chain connects TRBV6-5 to TRBJ1-2; no clear D gene. Germline CDR1 and CDR2: MNHEY and SVGAGI. The CDR3 totals 15 residues. Trimming took 5 bases from V and 5 from J, leaving 18 bases between them. The CDR3 region is CASSTSRTDIYGYTF. CDR3 nucleotides: TGTGCCAGCAGTACTTCTAGGACTGATATTTATGGCTACACCTTC.

The chain links TRBV7-3 to TRBJ1-1; 9 bases agree with TRBD1. V lost 4 bases, J lost 3 bases, and 6 bases stayed unmatched. The CDR3 spans 15 residues. Germline-derived CDR1 and CDR2 are SGHTA and FQGTGA. CDR3 coding DNA: TGTGCCAGCAGCTCTCGACAGGGGGAAGACACTGAAGCTTTCTTT. Its protein is CASSSRQGEDTEAFF.

The CDR3 sequence is CASSFGTGDTEAFF. The CDR3, as DNA: TGCGCCAGCAGCTTCGGGACAGGGGACACTGAAGCTTTCTTT. The rearrangement links TRBV5-1 to TRBJ1-1; 10 bases match TRBD1. V was clipped by 2 bases and J by 3 bases; unmatched bases: 1. Germline V CDR1 and CDR2: SGHRS, YFSETQ. The CDR3 covers 14 residues.

The chain employs TRBV6-5 and TRBJ1-4, with 11 bases matching TRBD1. The CDR3 length is 15 residues. Germline V lookup: CDR1 MNHEY, CDR2 SVGAGI. V gave up 0 bases and J gave up 7 bases; unmatched junction bases: 1. The CDR3 sequence is CASSYSGTGGEKLFF. In DNA form, the CDR3 reads TGTGCCAGCAGTTACTCAGGGACAGGGGGTGAAAAACTGTTTTTT.